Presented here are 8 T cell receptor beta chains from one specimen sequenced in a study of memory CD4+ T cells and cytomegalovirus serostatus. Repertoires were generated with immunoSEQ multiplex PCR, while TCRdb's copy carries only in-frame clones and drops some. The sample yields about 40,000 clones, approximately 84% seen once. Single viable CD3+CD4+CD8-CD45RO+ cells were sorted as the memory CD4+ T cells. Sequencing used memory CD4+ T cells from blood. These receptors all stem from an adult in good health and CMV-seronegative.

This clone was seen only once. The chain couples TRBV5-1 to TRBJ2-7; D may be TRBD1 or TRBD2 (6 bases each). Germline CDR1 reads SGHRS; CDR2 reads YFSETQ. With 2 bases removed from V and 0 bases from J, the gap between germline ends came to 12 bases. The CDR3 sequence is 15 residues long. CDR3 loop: CASSFVGGSSYEQYF. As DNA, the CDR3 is TGCGCCAGCAGCTTCGTGGGGGGCAGCTCCTACGAGCAGTACTTC.

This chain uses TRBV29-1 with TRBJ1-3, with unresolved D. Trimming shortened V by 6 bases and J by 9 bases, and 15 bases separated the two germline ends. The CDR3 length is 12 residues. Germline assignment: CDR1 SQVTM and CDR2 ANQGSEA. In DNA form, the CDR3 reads TGCAGCGTGTTCACCCCCAGAGGCACCATATATTTT. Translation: CSVFTPRGTIYF.

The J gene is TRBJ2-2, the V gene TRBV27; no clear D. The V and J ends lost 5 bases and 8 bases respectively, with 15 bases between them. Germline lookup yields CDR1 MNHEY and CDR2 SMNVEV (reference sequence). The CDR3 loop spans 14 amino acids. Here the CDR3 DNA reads TGTGCCAGCAGTCTTGACCTAGGACGTGGGGAGCTGTTTTTT. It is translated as CASSLDLGRGELFF.

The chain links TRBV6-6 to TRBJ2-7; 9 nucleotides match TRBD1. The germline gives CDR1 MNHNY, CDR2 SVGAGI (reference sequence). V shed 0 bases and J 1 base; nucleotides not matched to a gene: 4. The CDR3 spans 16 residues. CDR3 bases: TGTGCCAGCAGTTACTCGAAGGGGACAGGGTCCTACGAGCAGTACTTC. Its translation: CASSYSKGTGSYEQYF.

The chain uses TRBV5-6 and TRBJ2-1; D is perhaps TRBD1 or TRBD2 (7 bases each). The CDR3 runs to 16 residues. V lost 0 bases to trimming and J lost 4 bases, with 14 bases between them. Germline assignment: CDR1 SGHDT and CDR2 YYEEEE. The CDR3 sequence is CASSLGDYRGYNEQFF. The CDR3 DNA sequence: TGTGCCAGCAGCTTGGGGGACTACAGGGGATACAATGAGCAGTTCTTC. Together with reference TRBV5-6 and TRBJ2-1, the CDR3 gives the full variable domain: DAGVTQSPTHLIKTRGQQVTLRCSPKSGHDTVSWYQQALGQGPQFIFQYYEEEERQRGNFPDRFSGHQFPNYSSELNVNALLLGDSALYLCASSLGDYRGYNEQFFGPGTRLTVL.

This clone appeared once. CDR3 sequence (DNA): TGTGCCAGCATGCGGGGAGGGTCAGATACGCAGTATTTT. Its protein is CASMRGGSDTQYF. The rearrangement uses TRBV28 and TRBJ2-3, with 7 bases that match TRBD2. The length of the CDR3 is 13 residues. Per germline, CDR1 MDHEN and CDR2 SYDVKM. V was pared by 7 bases and J by 4 bases, with 5 bases of the junction left unmatched.

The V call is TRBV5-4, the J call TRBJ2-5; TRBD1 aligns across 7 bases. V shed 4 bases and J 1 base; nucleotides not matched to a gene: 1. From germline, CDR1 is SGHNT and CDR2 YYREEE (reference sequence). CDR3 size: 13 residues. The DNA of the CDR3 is TGTGCCAGCAGCCGGGACAGCCAAGAGACCCAGTACTTC. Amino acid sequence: CASSRDSQETQYF. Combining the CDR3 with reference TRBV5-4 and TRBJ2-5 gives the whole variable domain ETGVTQSPTHLIKTRGQQVTLRCSSQSGHNTVSWYQQALGQGPQFIFQYYREEENGRGNFPPRFSGLQFPNYSSELNVNALELDDSALYLCASSRDSQETQYFGPGTRLLVL.

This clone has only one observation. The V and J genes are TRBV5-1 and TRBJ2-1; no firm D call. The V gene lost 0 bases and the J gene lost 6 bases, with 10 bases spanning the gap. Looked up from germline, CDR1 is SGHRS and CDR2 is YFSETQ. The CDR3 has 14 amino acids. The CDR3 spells CASSLGNLGNEQFF. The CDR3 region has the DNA TGCGCCAGCAGCTTGGGAAATTTGGGCAATGAGCAGTTCTTC.